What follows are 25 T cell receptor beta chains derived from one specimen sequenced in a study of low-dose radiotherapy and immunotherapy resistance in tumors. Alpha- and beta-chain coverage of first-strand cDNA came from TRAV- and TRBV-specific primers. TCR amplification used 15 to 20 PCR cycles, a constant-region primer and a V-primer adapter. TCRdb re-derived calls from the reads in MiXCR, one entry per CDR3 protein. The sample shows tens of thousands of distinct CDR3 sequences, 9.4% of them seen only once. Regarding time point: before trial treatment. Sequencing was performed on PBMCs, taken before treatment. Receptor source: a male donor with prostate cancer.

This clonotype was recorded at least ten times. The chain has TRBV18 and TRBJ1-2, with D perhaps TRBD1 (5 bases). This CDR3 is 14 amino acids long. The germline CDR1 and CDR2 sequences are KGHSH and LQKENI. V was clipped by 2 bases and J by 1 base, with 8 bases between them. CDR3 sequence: CASSPDSDNYGYTF. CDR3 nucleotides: TGTGCCAGCTCACCAGACAGCGATAACTATGGCTACACCTTC.

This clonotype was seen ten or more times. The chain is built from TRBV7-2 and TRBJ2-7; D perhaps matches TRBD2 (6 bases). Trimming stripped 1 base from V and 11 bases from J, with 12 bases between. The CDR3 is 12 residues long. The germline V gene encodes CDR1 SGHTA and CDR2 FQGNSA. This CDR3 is CASSLVSGEEYF. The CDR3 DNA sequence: TGTGCCAGCAGCTTAGTCTCGGGGGAAGAGTACTTC.

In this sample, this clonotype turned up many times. CDR3 bases: TGTGCCAGCGGGGAAAGGACAGGGGCGGAAGATACGCAGTATTTT. It is translated as CASGERTGAEDTQYF. The V and J genes are TRBV7-9 and TRBJ2-3; 9 nucleotides match TRBD1. The CDR3 covers 15 residues. V shed 8 bases and J 5 bases; nucleotides not matched to a gene: 11. The V gene's germline CDR1 is SEHNR and CDR2 FQNEAQ (reference sequence).

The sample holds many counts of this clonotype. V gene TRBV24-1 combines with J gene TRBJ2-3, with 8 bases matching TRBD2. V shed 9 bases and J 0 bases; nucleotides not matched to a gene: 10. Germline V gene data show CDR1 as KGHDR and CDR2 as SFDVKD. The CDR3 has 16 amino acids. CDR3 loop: CATGDSGTSSTDTQYF. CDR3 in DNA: TGTGCCACCGGAGACTCCGGGACTAGTAGCACAGATACGCAGTATTTT.

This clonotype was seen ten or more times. The CDR3 nucleotides read TGTGCCAGCTCAGTTGGTCGGGGTTTGTCGACTGAAGCTTTCTTT. Its protein product is CASSVGRGLSTEAFF. The chain is built from TRBV18 and TRBJ1-1, with unresolved D. The CDR3 has 15 amino acids. V was shortened by 5 bases and J by 5 bases, with 18 bases between the two germline ends. The germline gives CDR1 KGHSH, CDR2 LQKENI. Together with reference TRBV18 and TRBJ1-1, the CDR3 gives the full variable domain: NAGVMQNPRHLVRRRGQEARLRCSPMKGHSHVYWYRQLPEEGLKFMVYLQKENIIDESGMPKERFSAEFPKEGPSILRIQQVVRGDSAAYFCASSVGRGLSTEAFFGQGTRLTVV.

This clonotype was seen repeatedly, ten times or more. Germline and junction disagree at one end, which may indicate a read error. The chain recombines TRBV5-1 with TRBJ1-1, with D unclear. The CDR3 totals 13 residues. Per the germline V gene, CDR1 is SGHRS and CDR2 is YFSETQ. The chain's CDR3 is CASSFGKNTEAFF. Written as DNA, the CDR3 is TGTGCCAGCAGCTTCGGTAAGAACACTGAAGCTTTCTTT.

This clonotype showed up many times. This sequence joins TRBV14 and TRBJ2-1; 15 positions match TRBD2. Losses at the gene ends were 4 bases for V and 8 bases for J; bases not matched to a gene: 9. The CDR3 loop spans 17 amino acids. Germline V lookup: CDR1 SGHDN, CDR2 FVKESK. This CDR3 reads CASSLPVGLAGGDEQFF. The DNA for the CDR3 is TGTGCCAGCAGCCTCCCCGTTGGACTAGCGGGAGGGGATGAGCAGTTCTTC.

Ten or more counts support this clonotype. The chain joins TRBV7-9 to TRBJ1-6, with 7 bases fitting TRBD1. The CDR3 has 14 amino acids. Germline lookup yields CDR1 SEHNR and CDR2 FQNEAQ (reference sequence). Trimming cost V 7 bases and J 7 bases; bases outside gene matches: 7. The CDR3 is CASMSQGQNSPLHF. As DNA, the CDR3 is TGTGCCAGCATGTCACAGGGGCAAAATTCACCCCTCCACTTT. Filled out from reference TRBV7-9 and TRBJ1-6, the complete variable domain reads DTGVSQNPRHKITKRGQNVTFRCDPISEHNRLYWYRQTLGQGPEFLTYFQNEAQLEKSRLLSDRFSAERPKGSFSTLEIQRTEQGDSAMYLCASMSQGQNSPLHFGNGTRLTVT.

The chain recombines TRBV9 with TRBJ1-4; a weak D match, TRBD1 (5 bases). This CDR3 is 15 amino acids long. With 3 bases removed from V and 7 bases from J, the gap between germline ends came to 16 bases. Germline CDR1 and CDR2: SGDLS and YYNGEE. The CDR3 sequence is CASSASGTSFEKLFF. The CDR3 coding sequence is TGTGCCAGCAGCGCCTCCGGGACGAGTTTTGAAAAACTGTTTTTT.

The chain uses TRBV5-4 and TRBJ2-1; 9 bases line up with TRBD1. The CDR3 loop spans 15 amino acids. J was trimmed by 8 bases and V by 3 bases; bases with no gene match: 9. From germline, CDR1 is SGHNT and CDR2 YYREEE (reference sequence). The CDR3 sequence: CASSSTGGGLYEQFF. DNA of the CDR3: TGTGCCAGCAGCTCAACAGGGGGCGGACTCTATGAGCAGTTCTTC.

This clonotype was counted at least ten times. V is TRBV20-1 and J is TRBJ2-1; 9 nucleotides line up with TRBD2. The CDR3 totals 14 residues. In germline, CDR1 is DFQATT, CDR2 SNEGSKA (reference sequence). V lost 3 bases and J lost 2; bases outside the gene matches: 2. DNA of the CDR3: TGCAGTGCTAGGACTAGCGGAACCTACAATGAGCAGTTCTTC. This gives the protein CSARTSGTYNEQFF.

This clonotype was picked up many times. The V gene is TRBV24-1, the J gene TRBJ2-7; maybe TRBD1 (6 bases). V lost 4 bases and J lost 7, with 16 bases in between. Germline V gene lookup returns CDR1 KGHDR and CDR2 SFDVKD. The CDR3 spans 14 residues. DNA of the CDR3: TGTGCCACCAGTGACCCGACAGGCCCGGGGGAGCAGTACTTC. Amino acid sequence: CATSDPTGPGEQYF.

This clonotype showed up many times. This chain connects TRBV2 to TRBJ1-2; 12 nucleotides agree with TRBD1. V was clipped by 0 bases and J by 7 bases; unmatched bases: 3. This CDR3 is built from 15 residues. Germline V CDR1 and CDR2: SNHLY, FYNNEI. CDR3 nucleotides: TGTGCCAGCAGTGAAGCGCGGGACAGGGGGCCTGGCTACACCTTC. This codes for CASSEARDRGPGYTF.

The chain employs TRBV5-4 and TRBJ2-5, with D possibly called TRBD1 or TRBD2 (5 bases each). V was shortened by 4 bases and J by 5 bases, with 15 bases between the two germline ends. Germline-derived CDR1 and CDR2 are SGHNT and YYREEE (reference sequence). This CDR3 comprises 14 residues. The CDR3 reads CASSLGTTAETQYF. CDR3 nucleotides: TGTGCCAGCAGCCTAGGGACCACTGCGGAGACCCAGTACTTC. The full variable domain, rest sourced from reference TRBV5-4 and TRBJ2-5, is ETGVTQSPTHLIKTRGQQVTLRCSSQSGHNTVSWYQQALGQGPQFIFQYYREEENGRGNFPPRFSGLQFPNYSSELNVNALELDDSALYLCASSLGTTAETQYFGPGTRLLVL.

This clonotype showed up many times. CDR3: CASSLKLSETQYF. CDR3 sequence (DNA): TGTGCCAGCAGCTTAAAGCTCAGCGAGACCCAGTACTTC. V gene TRBV7-8 combines with J gene TRBJ2-5, with D unclear. Germline values: CDR1 SGHVS, CDR2 FQNEAQ. The CDR3 is 13 residues long. V lost 2 bases and J lost 5, with 9 bases in between.

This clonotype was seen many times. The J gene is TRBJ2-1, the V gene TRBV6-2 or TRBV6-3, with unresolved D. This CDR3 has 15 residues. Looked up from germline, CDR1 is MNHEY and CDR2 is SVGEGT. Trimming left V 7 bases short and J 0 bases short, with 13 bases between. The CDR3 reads CASNPEDRSYNEQFF. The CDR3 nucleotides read TGTGCCAGCAATCCCGAGGACCGCTCCTACAATGAGCAGTTCTTC.

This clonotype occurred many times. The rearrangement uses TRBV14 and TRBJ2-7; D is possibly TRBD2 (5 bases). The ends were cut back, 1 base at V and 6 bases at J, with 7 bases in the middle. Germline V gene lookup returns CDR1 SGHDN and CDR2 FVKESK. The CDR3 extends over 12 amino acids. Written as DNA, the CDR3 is TGTGCCAGCAGCCAAGCCGGGATCGAGCAGTACTTC. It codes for CASSQAGIEQYF.

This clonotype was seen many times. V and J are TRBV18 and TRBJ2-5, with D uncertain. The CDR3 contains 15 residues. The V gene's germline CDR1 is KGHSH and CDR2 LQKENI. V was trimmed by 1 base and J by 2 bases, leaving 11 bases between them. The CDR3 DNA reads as TGTGCCAGCTCACCACTCATAGAGGAACAAGAGACCCAGTACTTC. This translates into CASSPLIEEQETQYF.

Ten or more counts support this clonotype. The CDR3 region is CASSRQGAKTEAFF. As DNA, the CDR3 is TGTGCCAGCTCTCGACAGGGGGCTAAGACTGAAGCTTTCTTT. This chain links TRBV18 with TRBJ1-1, with 10 bases identical to TRBD1. Germline loops: CDR1 KGHSH, CDR2 LQKENI. With V trimmed by 6 bases and J by 5 bases, 6 bases remained unmatched. The CDR3 runs to 14 residues.

DNA of the CDR3: TGTGCCAGCTCACCACAGCATGCCTACAATGAGCAGTTCTTC. It specifies CASSPQHAYNEQFF. The chain has TRBV18 and TRBJ2-1; D not resolved. The CDR3 has 14 amino acids. Germline-derived CDR1 and CDR2 are KGHSH and LQKENI. V was cut by 1 base and J by 2 bases, with 6 bases left in between.

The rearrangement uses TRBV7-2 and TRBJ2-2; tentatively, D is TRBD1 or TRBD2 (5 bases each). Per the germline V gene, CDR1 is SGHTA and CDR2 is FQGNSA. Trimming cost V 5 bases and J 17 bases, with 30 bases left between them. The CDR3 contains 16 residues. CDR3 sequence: CASSRNWGNTGERFFF. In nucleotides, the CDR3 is TGTGCCAGCAGCAGGAACTGGGGGAACACCGGGGAGCGGTTTTTTTTT.

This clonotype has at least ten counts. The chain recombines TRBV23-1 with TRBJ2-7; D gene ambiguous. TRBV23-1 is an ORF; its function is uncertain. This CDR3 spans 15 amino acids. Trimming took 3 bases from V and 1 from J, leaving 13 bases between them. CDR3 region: CASSQGPSKSYEQYF. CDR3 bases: TGCGCCAGCAGTCAGGGCCCCTCCAAATCCTACGAGCAGTACTTC.

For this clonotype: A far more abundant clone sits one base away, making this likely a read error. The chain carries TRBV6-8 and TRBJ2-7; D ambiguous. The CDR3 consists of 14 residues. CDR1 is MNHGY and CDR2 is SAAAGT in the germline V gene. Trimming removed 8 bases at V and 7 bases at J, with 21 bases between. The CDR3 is CASGRISSYNEQYF. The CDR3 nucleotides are TGTGCCAGCGGTCGGATTAGCTCCTACAATGAGCAGTACTTC.

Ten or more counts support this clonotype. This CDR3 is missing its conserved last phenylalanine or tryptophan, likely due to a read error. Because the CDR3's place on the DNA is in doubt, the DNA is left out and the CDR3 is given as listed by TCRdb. The CDR3 reads CASSPTSGRADV. The chain employs TRBV7-8 and TRBJ2-1; TRBD2, the D gene given by the table, was not confirmed from the DNA. The V gene's germline CDR1 is SGHVS and CDR2 FQNEAQ. The CDR3 extends over 12 residues, inclusive of both ends.

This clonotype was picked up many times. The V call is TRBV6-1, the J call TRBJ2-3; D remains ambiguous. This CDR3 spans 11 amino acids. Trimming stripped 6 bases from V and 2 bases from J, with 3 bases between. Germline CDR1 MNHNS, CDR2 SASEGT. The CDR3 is CASRDTDTQYF. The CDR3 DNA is TGTGCCAGCAGAGACACAGATACGCAGTATTTT.